The present TCR beta chain was sequenced within a study of response to subunit inactivated influenza vaccine. Study findings and constraints: With each seasonal influenza vaccination, the authors suggested, few new T cells are recruited.

With respect to this clonotype: Its antigen remains unidentified.

MiXCR, applied by TCRdb to the RT-PCR reads, yields one record per CDR3 protein. This table holds 500,000 to 600,000 distinct CDR3 sequences, around 15% found once. This CDR3 comprises 13 residues. Germline values: CDR1 SNHLY, CDR2 FYNNEI. The ends were cut back, 6 bases at V and 8 bases at J, with 14 bases in the middle. Here the sequenced sample was PBMCs from blood, taken about 11 days after vaccination. This chain joins TRBV2 and TRBJ1-5; D gene unclear. The receptor comes from a man in his fifties who received an inactivated influenza vaccine. This CDR3 is CASSRMGGEPQHF. Written as DNA, the CDR3 is TGTGCCAGCAGCCGCATGGGAGGCGAGCCCCAGCATTTT.